The rows below give T cell receptor beta chains drawn from one sample of a study of blood T cell repertoires in COVID-19. The protocol was immunoSEQ multiplex PCR, while the TCRdb copy is restricted to in-frame clones and leaves out a portion. The repertoire includes roughly 150,000 clones, about four fifths of them detected once, and roughly 8% sits in the top ten. The material sequenced was peripheral blood. The receptors come from an older woman with COVID-19, enrolled during active disease. Both conserved end residues are part of each CDR3. A D gene is named only where the DNA matches it firmly. Rows may omit the clone size; those that give it use once, few, many or a size class.

>TRBJ1-5|15|.|TRBV19|TRBD1
TGTGCCAGTAGTATAAGGACAGGGGGCAGTCAGCCCCAGCATTTT
CASSIRTGGSQPQHF
>TRBJ2-7|16|.|TRBV4-1|TRBD2
TGCGCCAGCAGCCAAGATCTGGCTAGCGGGAGTTACGAGCAGTACTTC
CASSQDLASGSYEQYF
>TRBJ2-3|16|.|TRBV4-1|.
TGCGCCAGCAGCCAAGCTTCGAACAGGGGAGGAGATACGCAGTATTTT
CASSQASNRGGDTQYF
>TRBJ2-1|15|once|TRBV6-5|TRBD2
TGTGCCAGCAGAAAAGCGGGAGCCGCCTACAATGAGCAGTTCTTC
CASRKAGAAYNEQFF
>TRBJ2-7|14|.|TRBV28|TRBD2
TGTGCCAGCAGTCTAGCGGGGACCTCCTACGAGCAGTACTTC
CASSLAGTSYEQYF
>TRBJ1-1|15|once|TRBV28|TRBD1
TGTGCCAGCACTCTTGTTGGGACAGGGATGCCTGAAGCTTTCTTT
CASTLVGTGMPEAFF
>TRBJ1-5|13|.|TRBV19|.
TGTGCCAGTAATCCAGGGCGCAATCAGCCCCAGCATTTT
CASNPGRNQPQHF
>TRBJ2-2|13|few|TRBV7-2|.
TGTGCCAGCAGTAGAGAGGTGGCCGGGGAGCTGTTTTTT
CASSREVAGELFF
>TRBJ2-1|16|.|TRBV5-4|TRBD2
TGTGCCGCAGCCACGAGACTAGCGGGGGGGTACAATGAGCAGTTCTTC
CAAATRLAGGYNEQFF
>TRBJ2-5|14|.|TRBV28|.
TGTGCCAGCAGTTTACAGACCCGGGGGGAGACCCAGTACTTC
CASSLQTRGETQYF
>TRBJ2-5|17|.|TRBV2|.
TGTGCCAGCAGTGAAGCTTACACGAGACTGACCCAAGAGACCCAGTACTTC
CASSEAYTRLTQETQYF
>TRBJ1-1|14|once|TRBV5-1|.
TGCGCCAGCAGCCTGGGAGGAATGCGCACTGAAGCTTTCTTT
CASSLGGMRTEAFF
>TRBJ2-1|15|.|TRBV11-1|.
TGTGCCAGCAGCCTAGACACTAGACCCTACAATGAGCAGTTCTTC
CASSLDTRPYNEQFF
>TRBJ1-2|15|.|TRBV9|TRBD1
TGTGCCAGCAGCGAGTACTCAGGGACAGACTATGGCTACACCTTC
CASSEYSGTDYGYTF
>TRBJ1-1|16|.|TRBV3-1/TRBV3-2|.
TGTGCCAGCAGCCAACTTCCTGACAGGTTTGGAACTGAAGCTTTCTTT
CASSQLPDRFGTEAFF
>TRBJ1-6|15|.|TRBV5-1|.
TGCGCCAGCAGCTTGTCCCGGGGAGCCGATTCACCCCTCCACTTT
CASSLSRGADSPLHF
>TRBJ1-6|16|.|TRBV6-1|.
TGTGCCAGCAGTGAATCAGGGGTACCCTATAATTCACCCCTCCACTTT
CASSESGVPYNSPLHF
>TRBJ1-2|14|.|TRBV28|TRBD1
TGTGCCAGCCTAGGGACAGGGGGCTTCTATGGCTACACCTTC
CASLGTGGFYGYTF
>TRBJ1-2|13|few|TRBV16|.
TGTGCCAGCAGCCATCCCCCCACTTATGGCTACACCTTC
CASSHPPTYGYTF
>TRBJ2-7|14|.|TRBV11-2|.
TGTGCCAGCAGCTCCAGTCGTCACTCCTACGAGCAGTACTTC
CASSSSRHSYEQYF
>TRBJ2-7|14|.|TRBV2|TRBD2
TGTGCCACAAAGCGGGACTTCAGCTCCTACGAGCAGTACTTC
CATKRDFSSYEQYF
>TRBJ2-7|14|.|TRBV3-1/TRBV3-2|.
TGTGCCAGCAGCCAAGCGCAGGCTTCCTACGAGCAGTACTTC
CASSQAQASYEQYF
>TRBJ2-1|15|.|TRBV10-3|TRBD2
TGTGCCATCAGGGGAGCGGGAGTGGAGTACAATGAGCAGTTCTTC
CAIRGAGVEYNEQFF
>TRBJ1-3|14|.|TRBV7-2|.
TGTGCCAGCAGCTCACAACGGATAGCGGACACCATATATTTT
CASSSQRIADTIYF
>TRBJ1-5|18|.|TRBV11-3|TRBD1
TGTGCCAGCAGCTTAATTAATTCACCGGGACAGGGCAATCAGCCCCAGCATTTT
CASSLINSPGQGNQPQHF
>TRBJ2-7|15|.|TRBV28|TRBD1
TGTGCCAGCAGCTCTATTGGACAGGACTTATACGAGCAGTACTTC
CASSSIGQDLYEQYF
>TRBJ1-4|16|.|TRBV5-1|TRBD1
TGCGCCAGCAGCATCTTGACAGGGGGCTCTAGTGAAAAACTGTTTTTT
CASSILTGGSSEKLFF
>TRBJ2-5|14|.|TRBV2|.
TGTGCCAGCAGCGTAGGACAGCTCCAAGAGACCCAGTACTTC
CASSVGQLQETQYF
>TRBJ1-4|14|.|TRBV5-4|TRBD1
TGTGCCAGCAGCCCTGGACAGGGGAGGGAAAAACTGTTTTTT
CASSPGQGREKLFF
>TRBJ2-1|14|.|TRBV29-1|.
TGCAGCGCCCCGGGAGTAGGTCCCTCCGGTGAGCAGTTCTTC
CSAPGVGPSGEQFF
>TRBJ2-1|16|.|TRBV4-3|.
TGCGCCAGCAGCCAAGAGCACAGGGTGGCCTACAATGAGCAGTTCTTC
CASSQEHRVAYNEQFF
>TRBJ2-1|16|.|TRBV18|TRBD1
TGTGCCAGCTCATCGGCCCGGGACAGCACCTACAATGAGCAGTTCTTC
CASSSARDSTYNEQFF
>TRBJ1-3|17|once|TRBV10-3|.
TGTGCCATCAGTGATTTTGGGACATTCAGCTCTGGAAACACCATATATTTT
CAISDFGTFSSGNTIYF
>TRBJ2-2|16|.|TRBV11-2|TRBD2
TGTGCCAGCAGCTTAGAGTTGGGACTAAACACCGGGGAGCTGTTTTTT
CASSLELGLNTGELFF
>TRBJ2-3|18|.|TRBV24-1|.
TGTGCCACCAGCTCCCCGGACGTATCCCGAGGACACACAGATACGCAGTATTTT
CATSSPDVSRGHTDTQYF
>TRBJ1-5|16|.|TRBV6-1|.
TGTGCCAGCAGTGATCACTCGGGGAAGTGGAGTCAGCCCCAGCATTTT
CASSDHSGKWSQPQHF
>TRBJ2-7|13|.|TRBV19|TRBD1
TGTGCCAGTAGCGACAGGGGGCGAGACGAGCAGTACTTC
CASSDRGRDEQYF
>TRBJ1-1|12|.|TRBV7-2|.
TGTGCCAGCAGCGTTGTTCGCCCGGGAGCTTTCTTT
CASSVVRPGAFF
>TRBJ1-1|13|.|TRBV2|.
TGTGCCAGCGCTCAAGACATGAACACTGAAGCTTTCTTT
CASAQDMNTEAFF
>TRBJ2-3|16|.|TRBV29-1|.
TGCAGCGTTGACTCCGGGTCGGAGCACAGCACAGATACGCAGTATTTT
CSVDSGSEHSTDTQYF
>TRBJ2-5|17|.|TRBV28|TRBD2
TGTGCCAGCAGCAGGACTAGCGGGAGAAGCGGCCAAGAGACCCAGTACTTC
CASSRTSGRSGQETQYF